Presented here are 21 T cell receptor beta chains from one specimen sequenced in a study of CD8 T cells in ankylosing spondylitis. TCRdb re-analysed the 5' RACE reads in MiXCR, keeping a single row per CDR3 protein. In the table there are some 350,000 distinct CDR3 sequences, roughly 14% of which are singletons. Sequencing used blood, either unsorted or a sorted T cell fraction (not recorded which). The receptors here all came from a male donor with ankylosing spondylitis or in good health (not recorded which).

This clonotype was detected only a few times. This chain uses TRBV3-1 with TRBJ1-3; weak D call: TRBD1 (5 bases). Germline V gene sequence: CDR1 LGHDT, CDR2 YNNKEL (reference sequence). V shed 4 bases and J shed 4 bases, with 11 bases lying between them. The CDR3 length is 14 residues. Here the CDR3 reads CASSLRGVGNTIYF. The CDR3, as DNA: TGTGCCAGCAGCCTCCGGGGGGTCGGAAACACCATATATTTT.

This clonotype was seen a handful of times. The genes are TRBV7-9 and TRBJ1-5; D uncertain. CDR3 length: 14 amino acids. Germline V gene lookup returns CDR1 SEHNR and CDR2 FQNEAQ (reference sequence). The V end lost 5 bases, the J end lost 0 bases, and 8 bases lay between the germline ends. The CDR3 DNA sequence: TGTGCCAGCAGCCCCGGAGCTAGCAATCAGCCCCAGCATTTT. Its translation is CASSPGASNQPQHF.

The CDR3 DNA sequence: TGTGCCAGCAGCACTCCCCAAGGGCGCGGGGGTTCAACAGATACGCAGTATTTT. Translation: CASSTPQGRGGSTDTQYF. J is TRBJ2-3 and V is TRBV6-2 or TRBV6-3; 7 bases align to TRBD2. Germline values: CDR1 MNHEY, CDR2 SVGEGT. This CDR3 spans 18 amino acids. V lost 6 bases to trimming and J lost 3 bases; unmatched junction nucleotides: 18.

The chain uses TRBV7-9 and TRBJ2-1, with D unresolved. V shed 1 base and J shed 5 bases, with 12 bases lying between them. Germline V CDR1 and CDR2: SEHNR, FQNEAQ (reference sequence). CDR3 length equals 15 residues. CDR3 bases: TGTGCCAGCAGCTTAGTGGGGAATGCGAACAATGAGCAGTTCTTC. This encodes CASSLVGNANNEQFF.

The sample holds a few counts of this clonotype. The chain links TRBV5-1 to TRBJ2-5, with TRBD2 matching 9 bases. J gave up 2 bases and V 2 bases, and 7 bases lay outside the gene matches. The germline CDR1 and CDR2 sequences are SGHRS and YFSETQ. The length of the CDR3 is 16 residues. The CDR3 DNA follows: TGCGCCAGCAGCTTATATTCGGGACTAGCTCAAGAGACCCAGTACTTC. Protein: CASSLYSGLAQETQYF.

This chain links TRBV2 with TRBJ2-2, with a weak D call TRBD2 (6 bases). The CDR3 spans 12 residues. Between the trimmed V and J ends, which lost 8 bases and 7 bases, there was a span of 11 bases. From germline, CDR1 is SNHLY and CDR2 FYNNEI. The CDR3 loop is CASGGGIGELFF. DNA of the CDR3: TGTGCCAGCGGTGGAGGGATCGGGGAGCTGTTTTTT.

This clonotype came up many times. V is TRBV12-3 or TRBV12-4 and J is TRBJ2-3, with 7 positions matching TRBD1. CDR3 length: 15 amino acids. J gave up 1 base and V 1 base, and 2 bases lay outside the gene matches. CDR3 loop: CASSLDGTGTDTQYF. The CDR3 DNA is TGTGCCAGCAGTTTAGACGGGACAGGCACAGATACGCAGTATTTT.

The rearrangement joins TRBV3-1 to TRBJ2-1; D gene uncertain. V shed 8 bases and J shed 7 bases, with 15 bases lying between them. The length of the CDR3 is 13 residues. In germline, CDR1 is LGHDT, CDR2 YNNKEL (reference sequence). The CDR3 DNA reads TGTGCCAGCCGAAAGACCCGGGTAAATGAGCAGTTCTTC. Amino acids: CASRKTRVNEQFF.

The V and J genes are TRBV5-1 and TRBJ2-2, with D perhaps matching TRBD1 or TRBD2 (5 bases each). The CDR3 length is 14 residues. The germline gives CDR1 SGHRS, CDR2 YFSETQ. V lost 0 bases, J lost 7 bases, and 10 bases lay in between. This CDR3 is CASSLDEGIGELFF. The CDR3 DNA follows: TGCGCCAGCAGCTTGGACGAGGGGATCGGGGAGCTGTTTTTT. Based on the CDR3 plus reference TRBV5-1 and TRBJ2-2, the full variable domain is KAGVTQTPRYLIKTRGQQVTLSCSPISGHRSVSWYQQTPGQGLQFLFEYFSETQRNKGNFPGRFSGRQFSNSRSEMNVSTLELGDSALYLCASSLDEGIGELFFGEGSRLTVL.

This clonotype was found a few times. V is TRBV27 and J is TRBJ2-7; possibly TRBD1 for D (5 bases). Trimming pared 3 bases from V and 3 bases from J, leaving 12 bases between. CDR1 MNHEY and CDR2 SMNVEV come from the germline V gene (reference sequence). The CDR3 covers 14 residues. The CDR3 is CASSFQGGDYEQYF. CDR3 DNA sequence: TGTGCCAGCAGTTTCCAGGGCGGAGACTACGAGCAGTACTTC.

J is TRBJ2-4 and V is TRBV5-6; 7 bases line up with TRBD1. The germline V gene has CDR1 SGHDT and CDR2 YYEEEE. J was trimmed by 0 bases and V by 5 bases; bases with no gene match: 8. The CDR3 length is 16 residues. The DNA for the CDR3 is TGTGCCAGCAGACCTACAGGGGCCCTAGCCAAAAACATTCAGTACTTC. Translated: CASRPTGALAKNIQYF. The full variable domain, its missing parts supplied by reference TRBV5-6 and TRBJ2-4, is DAGVTQSPTHLIKTRGQQVTLRCSPKSGHDTVSWYQQALGQGPQFIFQYYEEEERQRGNFPDRFSGHQFPNYSSELNVNALLLGDSALYLCASRPTGALAKNIQYFGAGTRLSVL.

In this sample, this clonotype turned up a few times. This chain uses TRBV20-1 with TRBJ2-3; 7 nucleotides match TRBD2. The CDR3 length is 15 residues. CDR1 and CDR2 (germline): DFQATT, SNEGSKA (reference sequence). The ends lost 2 bases at V and 2 bases at J; junction bases unmatched: 7. The CDR3 bases are TGCAGTGCTAGAATGCTAGCGGTTCCCACAGATACGCAGTATTTT. Protein product: CSARMLAVPTDTQYF.

This clonotype appeared many times. The rearrangement links TRBV5-1 to TRBJ2-2; possibly TRBD1 for D (6 bases). This CDR3 is built from 22 residues. Germline V gene sequence: CDR1 SGHRS, CDR2 YFSETQ. V was pared by 0 bases and J by 3 bases, with 30 bases between. The CDR3, as DNA: TGCGCCAGCAGCTTGGATCAGGGGCTTAGGAACACTCGAAGAGGATACACCGGGGAGCTGTTTTTT. Protein product: CASSLDQGLRNTRRGYTGELFF.

The rearrangement joins TRBV6-1 to TRBJ1-1; no definite D call. Germline CDR1 and CDR2: MNHNS and SASEGT. Trimming pared 6 bases from V and 4 bases from J, leaving 12 bases between. The CDR3 loop spans 13 amino acids. The CDR3 nucleotides read TGTGCCAGCAGCCGGTCGGAGGGCACTGAAGCTTTCTTT. It yields the protein CASSRSEGTEAFF.

A few counts support this clonotype. CDR3 coding DNA: TGCAGCGTTGCGGTTAGCACAGATACGCAGTATTTT. It translates to CSVAVSTDTQYF. The V and J genes are TRBV29-1 and TRBJ2-3; D call uncertain. There are 12 residues in the CDR3. CDR1 and CDR2 from the germline V gene are SQVTM and ANQGSEA. The ends were cut back, 4 bases at V and 0 bases at J, with 5 bases in the middle.

The rearrangement joins TRBV7-8 to TRBJ2-5; possible D gene TRBD2, 5 bases. The CDR3 has 12 residues. V shed 4 bases and J shed 4 bases, with 7 bases lying between them. Germline V gene sequence: CDR1 SGHVS, CDR2 FQNEAQ. CDR3: CASSWTGETQYF. CDR3 nucleotide sequence: TGTGCCAGCAGCTGGACTGGAGAGACCCAGTACTTC.

Only a few counts were recorded for this clonotype. The gene calls are TRBV19 and TRBJ2-3; tentative D call: TRBD2 (5 bases). V was shortened by 9 bases and J by 7 bases, with 17 bases between the two germline ends. The germline gives CDR1 LNHDA, CDR2 SQIVND (reference sequence). The CDR3 has 13 residues. The CDR3 bases are TGTGCCAGCGGAGGACCGGGCTGGTATACGCAGTATTTT. It encodes CASGGPGWYTQYF.

V is TRBV5-1 and J is TRBJ2-7; 9 bases are a match to TRBD2. CDR1 and CDR2 from the germline V gene are SGHRS and YFSETQ. V lost 3 bases to trimming and J lost 0 bases; unmatched junction nucleotides: 7. The CDR3 has 16 residues. This chain's CDR3 is CASSSVSGGTSYEQYF. The CDR3, as DNA: TGCGCCAGCAGCTCCGTGAGCGGGGGGACCTCCTACGAGCAGTACTTC.

This sequence joins TRBV20-1 and TRBJ2-5, with 10 bases aligning to TRBD2. V gave up 6 bases and J gave up 5 bases; unmatched junction bases: 12. The CDR3 contains 15 residues. The germline V gene encodes CDR1 DFQATT and CDR2 SNEGSKA (reference sequence). CDR3 residues: CSALSKREGLETQYF. The CDR3 coding sequence is TGCAGTGCGCTCTCCAAGCGGGAGGGGTTGGAGACCCAGTACTTC.

The chain has TRBV19 and TRBJ2-1, with TRBD2 matching 12 bases. The germline CDR1 and CDR2 sequences are LNHDA and SQIVND (reference sequence). Trimming took 1 base from V and 10 from J; bases not matched to a gene: 8. CDR3 length equals 16 residues. The CDR3 nucleotides read TGTGCCAGTAGTATAGCGGCTAGCGGGGGGGAGGAGGAGCAGTTCTTC. Encoded protein: CASSIAASGGEEEQFF.

This clonotype has more than one count but fewer than ten. CDR3 loop: CSAMTSGRSADTQYF. The DNA for the CDR3 is TGCAGTGCGATGACTAGCGGGAGGTCGGCAGATACGCAGTATTTT. The V and J genes are TRBV20-1 and TRBJ2-3, with TRBD2 identical over 13 bases. With V trimmed by 6 bases and J by 4 bases, 7 bases remained unmatched. This CDR3 is built from 15 residues. From germline, CDR1 is DFQATT and CDR2 SNEGSKA (reference sequence).